The rows below give T cell receptor beta chains drawn from one sample of a study of CD8 T cells in Susac syndrome. Via MiXCR, TCRdb re-called the immunoSEQ multiplex PCR reads, giving one row per CDR3 protein. The data show 140,000 to 150,000 distinct CDR3 sequences, roughly 95% seen once. The sample consisted of CD4+ T cells from PBMCs. The receptors originated from a human donor with multiple sclerosis. Both conserved end residues are part of each CDR3. Fields, in order: V gene, D gene, CDR3 protein. D genes are given only for firm matches.

v_call: TRBV9
d_call: TRBD2
cdr3_aa: CASSSQGLAIETQYF

v_call: TRBV20-1
d_call: TRBD1
cdr3_aa: CSARRGQSYEQYF

v_call: TRBV7-3
d_call: -
cdr3_aa: CASSLGLLETQYF

v_call: TRBV29-1
d_call: -
cdr3_aa: CSVGGLENTEAFF

v_call: TRBV6-2/TRBV6-3
d_call: TRBD1
cdr3_aa: CASSHGTGAFF

v_call: TRBV9
d_call: -
cdr3_aa: CASRESTDTQYF

v_call: TRBV12-3/TRBV12-4
d_call: -
cdr3_aa: CASSSQGVGGYTF

v_call: TRBV20-1
d_call: TRBD2
cdr3_aa: CSANTPELAGADTQYF

v_call: TRBV21-1
d_call: -
cdr3_aa: CASSSRQIAKNIQYF

v_call: TRBV19
d_call: -
cdr3_aa: CASSTQRAMENSPLHF

v_call: TRBV28
d_call: -
cdr3_aa: CASIHSGSGANVLTF

v_call: TRBV19
d_call: TRBD1
cdr3_aa: CASSDGQGGLQPQHF

v_call: TRBV12-3/TRBV12-4
d_call: -
cdr3_aa: CASTKGTYEQYF

v_call: TRBV5-1
d_call: -
cdr3_aa: CASSSDRVNEKLFF

v_call: TRBV7-9
d_call: -
cdr3_aa: CASSLGQGTEAFF

v_call: TRBV3-1
d_call: -
cdr3_aa: CASSQAGIPLEQYF

v_call: TRBV28
d_call: -
cdr3_aa: CASRQSYGYTF

v_call: TRBV11-2
d_call: -
cdr3_aa: CASSLGTASTDTQYF

v_call: TRBV20-1
d_call: -
cdr3_aa: CSAHDRLNQPQHF

v_call: TRBV20-1
d_call: -
cdr3_aa: CSARMGLSTDTQYF

v_call: TRBV30
d_call: -
cdr3_aa: CAWSSGTLGPDTQYF

v_call: TRBV5-4
d_call: -
cdr3_aa: CASRVQETQYF

v_call: TRBV4-3
d_call: -
cdr3_aa: CASSQISIFGAERTGELFF

v_call: TRBV20-1
d_call: TRBD1
cdr3_aa: CSGDREDTEAFF

v_call: TRBV12-3/TRBV12-4
d_call: TRBD1
cdr3_aa: CASSLATGLNEQYF

v_call: TRBV4-2
d_call: -
cdr3_aa: CASSQEEWRNIQYF

v_call: TRBV30
d_call: TRBD2
cdr3_aa: CAWSVIAGGLTYEQYF

v_call: TRBV18
d_call: -
cdr3_aa: CASSPKTGSGANVLTF

v_call: TRBV7-9
d_call: TRBD2
cdr3_aa: CASSFQPGVAGHQETQYF

v_call: TRBV29-1
d_call: -
cdr3_aa: CSVGGGRETQYF

v_call: TRBV11-2
d_call: TRBD1
cdr3_aa: CASRRLGTGTGTGELFF

v_call: TRBV7-4
d_call: TRBD1
cdr3_aa: CASSLGQGKMNTEAFF

v_call: TRBV18
d_call: TRBD1
cdr3_aa: CASSPSPTGLGANVLTF

v_call: TRBV9
d_call: -
cdr3_aa: CASSVGGWGEEQFF

v_call: TRBV7-2
d_call: -
cdr3_aa: CASSLPGLTYNEQFF

v_call: TRBV12-3/TRBV12-4
d_call: -
cdr3_aa: CASSPQTSHSDTQYF

v_call: TRBV2
d_call: -
cdr3_aa: CASSVWGAAGELFF

v_call: TRBV20-1
d_call: TRBD2
cdr3_aa: CSAISRTRSLNEQFF

v_call: TRBV20-1
d_call: -
cdr3_aa: CSARLDMRTSVFTDTQYF

v_call: TRBV30
d_call: -
cdr3_aa: CASRDANTEAFF

v_call: TRBV6-4
d_call: TRBD2
cdr3_aa: CATSLSGRPNEQFF

v_call: TRBV30
d_call: -
cdr3_aa: CAWTPRSGTRKNYGYTF

v_call: TRBV20-1
d_call: TRBD1
cdr3_aa: CSLDRGFSAKNIQYF

v_call: TRBV28
d_call: -
cdr3_aa: CASSPLRDYSPLHF

v_call: TRBV9
d_call: -
cdr3_aa: CASSWANEQFF

v_call: TRBV12-3/TRBV12-4
d_call: -
cdr3_aa: CASSRQATHSGANVLTF

v_call: TRBV7-2
d_call: TRBD1
cdr3_aa: CASSATGTGNYGYTF

v_call: TRBV18
d_call: -
cdr3_aa: CASSLHGLRNRLDQPQHF

v_call: TRBV20-1
d_call: TRBD1
cdr3_aa: CSARDRVRYNEQFF

v_call: TRBV13
d_call: TRBD2
cdr3_aa: CASGSGGRTDTQYF